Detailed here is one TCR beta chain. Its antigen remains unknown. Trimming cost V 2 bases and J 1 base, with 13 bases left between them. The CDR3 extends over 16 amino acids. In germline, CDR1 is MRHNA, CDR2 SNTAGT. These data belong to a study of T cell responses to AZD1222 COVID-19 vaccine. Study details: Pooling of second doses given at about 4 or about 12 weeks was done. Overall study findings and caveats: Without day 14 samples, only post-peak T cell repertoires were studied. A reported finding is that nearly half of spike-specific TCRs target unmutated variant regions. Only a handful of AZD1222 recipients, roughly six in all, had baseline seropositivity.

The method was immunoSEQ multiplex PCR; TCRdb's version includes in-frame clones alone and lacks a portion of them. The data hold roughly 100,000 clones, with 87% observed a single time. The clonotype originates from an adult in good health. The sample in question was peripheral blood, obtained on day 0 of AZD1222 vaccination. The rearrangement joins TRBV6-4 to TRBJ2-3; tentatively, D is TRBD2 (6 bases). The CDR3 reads CASSDDPGDGTDTQYF. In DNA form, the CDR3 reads TGTGCCAGCAGTGACGACCCGGGAGATGGCACAGATACGCAGTATTTT.